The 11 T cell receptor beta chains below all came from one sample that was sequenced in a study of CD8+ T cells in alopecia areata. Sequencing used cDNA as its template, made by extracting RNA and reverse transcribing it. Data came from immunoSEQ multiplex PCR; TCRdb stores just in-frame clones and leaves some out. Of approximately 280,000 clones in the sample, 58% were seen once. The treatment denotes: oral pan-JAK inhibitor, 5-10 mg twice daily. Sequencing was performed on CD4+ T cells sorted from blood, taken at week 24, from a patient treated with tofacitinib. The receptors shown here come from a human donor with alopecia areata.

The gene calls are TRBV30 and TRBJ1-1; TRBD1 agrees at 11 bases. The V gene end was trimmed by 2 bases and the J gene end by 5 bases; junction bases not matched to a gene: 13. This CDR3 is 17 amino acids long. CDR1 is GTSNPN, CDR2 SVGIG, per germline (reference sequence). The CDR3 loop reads CAWSLPMWTGGETEAFF. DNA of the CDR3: TGTGCCTGGAGTTTACCCATGTGGACAGGGGGCGAAACTGAAGCTTTCTTT.

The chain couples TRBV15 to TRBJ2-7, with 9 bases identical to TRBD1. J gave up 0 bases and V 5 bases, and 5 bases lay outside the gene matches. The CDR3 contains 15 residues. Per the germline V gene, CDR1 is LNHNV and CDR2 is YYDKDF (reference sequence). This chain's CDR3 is CATSDATGGSYEQYF. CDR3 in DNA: TGTGCCACCAGCGATGCGACAGGGGGCTCCTACGAGCAGTACTTC.

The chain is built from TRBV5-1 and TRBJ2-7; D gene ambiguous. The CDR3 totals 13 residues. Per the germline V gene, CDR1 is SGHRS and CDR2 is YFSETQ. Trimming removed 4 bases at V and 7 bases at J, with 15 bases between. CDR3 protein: CASSPPPYMEQYF. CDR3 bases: TGCGCCAGCAGCCCACCGCCATACATGGAGCAGTACTTC.

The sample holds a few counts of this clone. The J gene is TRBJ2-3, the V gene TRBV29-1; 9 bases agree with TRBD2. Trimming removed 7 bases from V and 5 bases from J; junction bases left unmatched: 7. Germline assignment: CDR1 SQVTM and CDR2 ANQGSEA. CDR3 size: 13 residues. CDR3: CSATARGGDTQYF. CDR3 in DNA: TGCAGCGCGACCGCGCGGGGGGGAGATACGCAGTATTTT.

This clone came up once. The CDR3 loop reads CASSQDRRENTEAFF. DNA of the CDR3: TGCGCCAGCAGCCAAGACAGGAGAGAGAACACTGAAGCTTTCTTT. The chain joins TRBV4-3 to TRBJ1-1, with D unresolved. V shed 0 bases and J shed 1 base, with 9 bases lying between them. This CDR3 has 15 amino acids. Germline V CDR1 and CDR2: LGHNA, YSLEER.

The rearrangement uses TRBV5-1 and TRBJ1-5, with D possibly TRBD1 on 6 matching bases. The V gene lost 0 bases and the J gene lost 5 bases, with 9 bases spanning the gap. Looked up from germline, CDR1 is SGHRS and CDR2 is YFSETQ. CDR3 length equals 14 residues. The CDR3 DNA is TGCGCCAGCAGCTTGGACGCAGGGGATCAGCCCCAGCATTTT. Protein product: CASSLDAGDQPQHF.

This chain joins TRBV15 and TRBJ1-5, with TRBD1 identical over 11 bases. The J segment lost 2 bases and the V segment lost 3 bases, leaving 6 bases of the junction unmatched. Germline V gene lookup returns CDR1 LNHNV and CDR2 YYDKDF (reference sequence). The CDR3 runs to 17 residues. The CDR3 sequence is CATSRDRGRTGNQPQHF. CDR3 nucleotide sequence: TGTGCCACCAGCAGGGACAGGGGGCGCACGGGCAATCAGCCCCAGCATTTT.

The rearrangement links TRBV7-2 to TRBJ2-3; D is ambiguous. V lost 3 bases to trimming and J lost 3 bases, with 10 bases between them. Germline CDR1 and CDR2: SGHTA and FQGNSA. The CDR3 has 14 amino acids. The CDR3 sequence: CASSFSLRTDTQYF. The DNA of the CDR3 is TGTGCCAGCAGCTTCTCTCTGAGGACAGATACGCAGTATTTT.

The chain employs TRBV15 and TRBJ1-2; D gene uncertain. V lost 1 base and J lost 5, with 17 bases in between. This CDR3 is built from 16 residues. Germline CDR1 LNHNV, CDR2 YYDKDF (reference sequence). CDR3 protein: CATSRGTPGRGYGYTF. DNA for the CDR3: TGTGCCACCAGCAGAGGGACTCCCGGCCGAGGTTATGGCTACACCTTC.

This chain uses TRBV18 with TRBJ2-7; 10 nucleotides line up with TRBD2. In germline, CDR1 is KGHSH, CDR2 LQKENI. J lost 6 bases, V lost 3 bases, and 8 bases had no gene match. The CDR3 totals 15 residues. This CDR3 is CASSPSGGAALEQYF. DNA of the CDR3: TGTGCCAGCTCACCCAGCGGGGGGGCGGCGCTCGAGCAGTACTTC.

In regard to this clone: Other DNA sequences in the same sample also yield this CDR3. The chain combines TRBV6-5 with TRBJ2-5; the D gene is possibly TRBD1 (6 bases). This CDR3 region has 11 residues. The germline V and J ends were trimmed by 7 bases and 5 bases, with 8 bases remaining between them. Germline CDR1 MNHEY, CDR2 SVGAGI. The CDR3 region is CASTQGETQYF. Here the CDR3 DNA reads TGTGCCAGCACCCAGGGGGAGACCCAGTACTTC.